The 27 T cell receptor beta chains in this list originate from one sample, sequenced in a study of response to subunit inactivated influenza vaccine. TCRdb recomputed calls from the RT-PCR reads with MiXCR, one row per CDR3 protein. The table lists around 520,000 distinct CDR3 sequences, over 9.5% of them singletons, with roughly a tenth in the top ten. Specimen: PBMCs from blood, collected on the day of vaccination. Source of these receptors: a man aged 50-60 years who received an inactivated influenza vaccine.

This sequence joins TRBV7-9 and TRBJ2-1, with a possible D match to TRBD1 (6 bases). The CDR3 loop spans 16 amino acids. Trimming left V 5 bases short and J 0 bases short, with 14 bases between. CDR1 SEHNR and CDR2 FQNEAQ come from the germline V gene (reference sequence). The CDR3 region is CASSAMTGISYNEQFF. The CDR3 DNA sequence: TGTGCCAGCAGCGCGATGACAGGAATCTCCTACAATGAGCAGTTCTTC.

This clonotype appeared a few times. The gene calls are TRBV5-4 and TRBJ2-5, with D maybe TRBD1 (6 bases). CDR1 is SGHNT and CDR2 is YYREEE in the germline V gene (reference sequence). The length of the CDR3 is 14 residues. The ends were cut back, 1 base at V and 5 bases at J, with 12 bases in the middle. The CDR3 bases are TGTGCCAGCAGCTTGAATCAGGGGATGGAGACCCAGTACTTC. It codes for CASSLNQGMETQYF.

The chain employs TRBV3-1 and TRBJ1-5, with D possibly TRBD1 on 5 matching bases. Germline V CDR1 and CDR2: LGHDT, YNNKEL (reference sequence). The CDR3 contains 17 residues. Trimming took 11 bases from V and 3 from J, leaving 26 bases between them. The CDR3 loop is CASSQEVPGPNNQPQHF. Here the CDR3 DNA reads TGTGCCTCCAGCCAAGAAGTCCCGGGACCGAACAATCAGCCCCAGCATTTT.

Many counts were recorded for this clonotype. The chain uses TRBV5-1 and TRBJ2-2; no definite D call. Looked up from germline, CDR1 is SGHRS and CDR2 is YFSETQ. V lost 5 bases to trimming and J lost 5 bases, with 13 bases between them. The CDR3 is made up of 14 amino acids. The CDR3 reads CASSPTPVTGELFF. CDR3 in DNA: TGCGCCAGCAGTCCTACGCCCGTTACCGGGGAGCTGTTTTTT.

This clonotype was counted a few times. The chain recombines TRBV20-1 with TRBJ2-5, with a possible D match to TRBD2 (6 bases). The CDR3 has 15 amino acids. The germline V and J ends were trimmed by 4 bases and 0 bases, with 15 bases remaining between them. In germline, CDR1 is DFQATT, CDR2 SNEGSKA (reference sequence). CDR3 in amino acids: CSATEEGTYQETQYF. The CDR3 DNA follows: TGCAGTGCTACCGAGGAGGGCACGTACCAAGAGACCCAGTACTTC.

This clonotype was seen repeatedly, ten times or more. CDR3: CASSFRGTSTDTQYF. Written as DNA, the CDR3 is TGTGCCAGCAGCTTCAGGGGCACTAGCACAGATACGCAGTATTTT. The chain couples TRBV5-6 to TRBJ2-3, with D possibly being TRBD1 (6 bases). The V and J ends lost 2 bases and 0 bases respectively, with 10 bases between them. The CDR3 has 15 amino acids. CDR1 is SGHDT, CDR2 YYEEEE, per germline. The whole variable domain, filled in from reference TRBV5-6 and TRBJ2-3, reads DAGVTQSPTHLIKTRGQQVTLRCSPKSGHDTVSWYQQALGQGPQFIFQYYEEEERQRGNFPDRFSGHQFPNYSSELNVNALLLGDSALYLCASSFRGTSTDTQYFGPGTRLTVL.

The CDR3 sequence: CAWSVTLGNTGELFF. CDR3 DNA sequence: TGTGCCTGGAGTGTGACCCTAGGCAACACCGGGGAGCTGTTTTTT. The chain is built from TRBV30 and TRBJ2-2; D not certain. CDR3 size: 15 residues. CDR1 is GTSNPN, CDR2 SVGIG, per germline (reference sequence). The V end lost 0 bases, the J end lost 2 bases, and 10 bases lay between the germline ends.

The chain employs TRBV15 and TRBJ2-1, with TRBD2 matching over 10 bases. The germline V gene encodes CDR1 LNHNV and CDR2 YYDKDF (reference sequence). V lost 3 bases to trimming and J lost 16 bases; unmatched junction nucleotides: 6. This CDR3 spans 12 amino acids. The CDR3 nucleotides are TGTGCCACCAGCAGCCCCGGGACTAGCGACTTCTTC. Its translation: CATSSPGTSDFF.

This chain uses TRBV5-1 with TRBJ2-7; no clear D. CDR1 SGHRS and CDR2 YFSETQ come from the germline V gene. CDR3 size: 15 residues. The V gene lost 0 bases and the J gene lost 4 bases, with 14 bases spanning the gap. The CDR3 DNA sequence: TGCGCCAGCAGCTTGGAAGCAACTTTCCCTTACGAGCAGTACTTC. This gives the protein CASSLEATFPYEQYF.

This clonotype was seen a few times. The chain recombines TRBV7-2 with TRBJ1-5; D might be TRBD1 (5 bases). The CDR3 consists of 16 residues. Germline values: CDR1 SGHTA, CDR2 FQGNSA. V was shortened by 5 bases and J by 0 bases, with 14 bases between the two germline ends. This CDR3 reads CASSPGTAYSNQPQHF. The CDR3 DNA reads as TGTGCCAGCAGCCCGGGGACGGCCTATAGCAATCAGCCCCAGCATTTT. The full variable domain, its missing parts supplied by reference TRBV7-2 and TRBJ1-5, is GAGVSQSPSNKVTEKGKDVELRCDPISGHTALYWYRQSLGQGLEFLIYFQGNSAPDKSGLPSDRFSAERTGGSVSTLTIQRTQQEDSAVYLCASSPGTAYSNQPQHFGDGTRLSIL.

This clonotype was detected a few times. V usage is TRBV20-1 and J usage is TRBJ2-1; 13 bases fit TRBD2. The V segment lost 3 bases and the J segment 4 bases; nucleotides outside the gene matches: 6. The CDR3 has 16 amino acids. Looked up from germline, CDR1 is DFQATT and CDR2 is SNEGSKA (reference sequence). CDR3 coding DNA: TGCAGTGCTAGTGGTGAGGGACTAGCGGGGTACAATGAGCAGTTCTTC. Translated, it gives CSASGEGLAGYNEQFF.

The DNA for the CDR3 is TGTGCCAGCAGCCAAGAAAGATCCGGGACAGGGGTAGGCAATGAGCAGTTCTTC. This encodes CASSQERSGTGVGNEQFF. The V call is TRBV4-2, the J call TRBJ2-1; the match to TRBD1 covers 10 bases. This CDR3 has 18 amino acids. J gave up 6 bases and V 0 bases, and 11 bases lay outside the gene matches. From germline, CDR1 is LGHNA and CDR2 YNFKEQ.

This clonotype was seen more than once but under ten times. V and J are TRBV9 and TRBJ1-1; D possibly corresponds to TRBD1 (6 bases). There are 14 residues in the CDR3. Germline V CDR1 and CDR2: SGDLS, YYNGEE. Trimming removed 3 bases at V and 5 bases at J, with 14 bases between. The CDR3 DNA follows: TGTGCCAGCAGCGACAGGGAAGGGGTAACTGAAGCTTTCTTT. This sequence encodes CASSDREGVTEAFF.

This clonotype has ten or more counts. The V call is TRBV20-1, the J call TRBJ1-1; D gene ambiguous. The CDR3 length is 14 residues. The V end was cut by 0 bases, the J end by 0 bases, with 8 bases between. The germline V gene has CDR1 DFQATT and CDR2 SNEGSKA (reference sequence). CDR3 sequence: CSAREGGMNTEAFF. The CDR3 DNA is TGCAGTGCTAGAGAGGGAGGGATGAACACTGAAGCTTTCTTT.

This clonotype was detected many times. The chain carries TRBV24-1 and TRBJ1-2, with TRBD1 as a possible D gene (6 bases). The V end lost 3 bases, the J end lost 8 bases, and 12 bases lay between the germline ends. The CDR3 length is 13 residues. Germline CDR1 is KGHDR and CDR2 is SFDVKD. This chain's CDR3 is CATSDRQGRGYTF. The CDR3 DNA is TGTGCCACCAGTGATCGGCAGGGGAGAGGCTACACCTTC.

The table lists this clonotype with a few counts. The chain couples TRBV4-3 to TRBJ2-7; 8 nucleotides line up with TRBD1. The ends lost 4 bases at V and 2 bases at J; junction bases unmatched: 7. CDR1 and CDR2 from the germline V gene are LGHNA and YSLEER. The CDR3 spans 15 residues. The DNA for the CDR3 is TGCGCCAGCAGCCCGAGACAGGGGCGCACCTACGAGCAGTACTTC. Translating it yields CASSPRQGRTYEQYF.

In this sample, this clonotype turned up many times. The chain employs TRBV29-1 and TRBJ2-7; tentatively, D is TRBD2 (7 bases). Trimming left V 1 base short and J 2 bases short, with 15 bases between. This CDR3 is built from 15 residues. Germline V gives CDR1 SQVTM, CDR2 ANQGSEA. The CDR3, as DNA: TGCAGCGTTGAAGTCTTAGGGGGGGCCGCCTACGAGCAGTACTTC. Its translation: CSVEVLGGAAYEQYF.

This chain links TRBV15 with TRBJ2-2; possible D gene TRBD2, 6 bases. The CDR3 length is 15 residues. The germline V gene encodes CDR1 LNHNV and CDR2 YYDKDF (reference sequence). The germline V and J ends were trimmed by 9 bases and 4 bases, with 18 bases remaining between them. Written as DNA, the CDR3 is TGTGCCACATTGATGATCGGGGGTAGCACCGGGGAGCTGTTTTTT. Its protein is CATLMIGGSTGELFF.

This clonotype was seen more than once but under ten times. The rearrangement links TRBV28 to TRBJ2-7; D is unresolved. The CDR3 has 12 residues. Trimming removed 5 bases from V and 3 bases from J, with 8 bases in between. The V gene's germline CDR1 is MDHEN and CDR2 SYDVKM. The DNA for the CDR3 is TGTGCCAGCAGTCAGAAAGGCTACGAGCAGTACTTC. Translating it yields CASSQKGYEQYF.

This clonotype was seen a few times. The J gene is TRBJ2-5, the V gene TRBV12-3 or TRBV12-4, with 7 bases matching TRBD1. The CDR3 runs 15 residues. Unmatched junction bases numbered 7, after V lost 5 bases and J lost 1 base. The CDR3 DNA is TGTGCCAGCAGTCGCGAAAGGACAGGCCAAGAGACCCAGTACTTC. Its protein product is CASSRERTGQETQYF.

The chain recombines TRBV5-1 with TRBJ2-3; D might be TRBD2 (6 bases). Per the germline V gene, CDR1 is SGHRS and CDR2 is YFSETQ. CDR3 length equals 14 residues. V was clipped by 0 bases and J by 6 bases, with 11 bases between them. CDR3 nucleotides: TGCGCCAGCAGCTTGGGGGGAGGAGAGGATACGCAGTATTTT. As protein: CASSLGGGEDTQYF. Using reference TRBV5-1 and TRBJ2-3 for the parts outside the CDR3, the full variable domain is KAGVTQTPRYLIKTRGQQVTLSCSPISGHRSVSWYQQTPGQGLQFLFEYFSETQRNKGNFPGRFSGRQFSNSRSEMNVSTLELGDSALYLCASSLGGGEDTQYFGPGTRLTVL.

This clonotype was recorded a few times. The chain carries TRBV18 and TRBJ2-1; the D gene is possibly TRBD1 (5 bases). Germline CDR1 is KGHSH and CDR2 is LQKENI. Trimming shortened V by 3 bases and J by 0 bases, and 6 bases separated the two germline ends. This CDR3 spans 14 amino acids. DNA for the CDR3: TGTGCCAGCTCACCGACAGACTCCTACAATGAGCAGTTCTTC. It translates to CASSPTDSYNEQFF.

The genes are TRBV20-1 and TRBJ2-1, with 8 bases aligning to TRBD1. The V segment lost 6 bases and the J segment 8 bases; nucleotides outside the gene matches: 15. Germline assignment: CDR1 DFQATT and CDR2 SNEGSKA (reference sequence). The CDR3 loop spans 15 amino acids. In DNA, the CDR3 is TGCAGTGCACTGTCCCCACAGGGGGGTTCGGATGAGCAGTTCTTC. This sequence encodes CSALSPQGGSDEQFF.

The genes are TRBV5-1 and TRBJ2-3, with D possibly TRBD2 on 6 matching bases. This CDR3 contains 18 residues. V was cut by 2 bases and J by 3 bases, with 22 bases left in between. Germline V gene data show CDR1 as SGHRS and CDR2 as YFSETQ. The CDR3 region has the DNA TGCGCCAGCAGCTTCGAACAACCGGGACTCACTGCAACAGATACGCAGTATTTT. It is translated as CASSFEQPGLTATDTQYF.

This clonotype was picked up a small number of times. The J gene is TRBJ2-7, the V gene TRBV5-1, with D hard to call. CDR1 and CDR2 (germline): SGHRS, YFSETQ. Trimming stripped 0 bases from V and 3 bases from J, with 13 bases between. This CDR3 spans 15 amino acids. The CDR3 DNA sequence: TGCGCCAGCAGCTTGGTAGGGCCGCCCGGCTACGAGCAGTACTTC. This codes for CASSLVGPPGYEQYF.

This clonotype has just a few counts. The rearrangement uses TRBV11-2 and TRBJ1-1; 8 nucleotides line up with TRBD1. V shed 2 bases and J 1 base; nucleotides not matched to a gene: 6. CDR1 and CDR2 (germline): SGHAT, FQNNGV. CDR3 length: 16 residues. CDR3 sequence (DNA): TGTGCCAGCAGCTTACCGACCGGGACAGGGAACACTGAAGCTTTCTTT. It codes for CASSLPTGTGNTEAFF.

This clonotype was seen more than once but under ten times. The junction does not match germline at one end; this may be a read error. V gene TRBV7-3 combines with J gene TRBJ2-7, with D unclear. Germline V CDR1 and CDR2: SGHTA, FQGTGA. The CDR3 length is 13 residues. CDR3: CASSPKSKLGTNF. For the CDR3, the DNA is TGTGCCAGCAGCCCAAAATCCAAGCTAGGTACCAACTTC.